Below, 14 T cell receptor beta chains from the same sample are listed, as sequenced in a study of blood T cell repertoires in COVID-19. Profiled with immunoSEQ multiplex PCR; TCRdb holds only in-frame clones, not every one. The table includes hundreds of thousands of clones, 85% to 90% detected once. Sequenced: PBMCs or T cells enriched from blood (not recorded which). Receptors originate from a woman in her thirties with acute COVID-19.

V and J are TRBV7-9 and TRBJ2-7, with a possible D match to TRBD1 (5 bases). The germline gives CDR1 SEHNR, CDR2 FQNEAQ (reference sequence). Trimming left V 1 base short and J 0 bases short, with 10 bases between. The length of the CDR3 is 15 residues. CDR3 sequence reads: CASSLVQGLSYEQYF. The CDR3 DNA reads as TGTGCCAGCAGCTTAGTTCAGGGCCTCTCCTACGAGCAGTACTTC.

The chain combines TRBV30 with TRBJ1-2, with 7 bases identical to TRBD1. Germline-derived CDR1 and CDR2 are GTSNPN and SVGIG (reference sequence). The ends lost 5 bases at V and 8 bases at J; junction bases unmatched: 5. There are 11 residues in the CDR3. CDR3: CAWATGDGYTF. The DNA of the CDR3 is TGTGCCTGGGCTACAGGGGACGGCTACACCTTC. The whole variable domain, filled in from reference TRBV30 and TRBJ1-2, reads SQTIHQWPATLVQPVGSPLSLECTVEGTSNPNLYWYRQAAGRGLQLLFYSVGIGQISSEVPQNLSASRPQDRQFILSSKKLLLSDSGFYLCAWATGDGYTFGSGTRLTVV.

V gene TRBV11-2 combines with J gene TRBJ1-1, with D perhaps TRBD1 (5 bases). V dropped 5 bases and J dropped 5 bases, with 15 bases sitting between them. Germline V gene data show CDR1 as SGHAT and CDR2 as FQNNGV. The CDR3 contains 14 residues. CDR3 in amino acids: CASSPSRVLTEAFF. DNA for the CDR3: TGTGCCAGCAGCCCATCCAGGGTTTTAACTGAAGCTTTCTTT.

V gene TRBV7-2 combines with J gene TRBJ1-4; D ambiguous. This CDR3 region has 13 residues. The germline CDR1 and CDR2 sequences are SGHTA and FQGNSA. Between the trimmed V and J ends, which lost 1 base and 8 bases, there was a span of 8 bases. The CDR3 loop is CASSLVRGEKLFF. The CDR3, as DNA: TGTGCCAGCAGCTTAGTAAGAGGGGAAAAACTGTTTTTT.

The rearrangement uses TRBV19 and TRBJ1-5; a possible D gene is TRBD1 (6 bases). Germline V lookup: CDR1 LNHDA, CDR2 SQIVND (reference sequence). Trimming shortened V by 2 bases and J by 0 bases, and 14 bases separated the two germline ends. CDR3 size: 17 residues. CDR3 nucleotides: TGTGCCAGTAGTATAAGTGGGGGCCCTAATAGCAATCAGCCCCAGCATTTT. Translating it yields CASSISGGPNSNQPQHF.

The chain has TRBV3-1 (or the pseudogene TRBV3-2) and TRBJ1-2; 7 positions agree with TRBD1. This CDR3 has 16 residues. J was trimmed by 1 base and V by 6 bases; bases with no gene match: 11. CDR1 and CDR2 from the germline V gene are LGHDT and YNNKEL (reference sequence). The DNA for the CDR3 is TGTGCCAGCAGTCCCATCTACGGGACAGATAACTATGGCTACACCTTC. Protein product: CASSPIYGTDNYGYTF.

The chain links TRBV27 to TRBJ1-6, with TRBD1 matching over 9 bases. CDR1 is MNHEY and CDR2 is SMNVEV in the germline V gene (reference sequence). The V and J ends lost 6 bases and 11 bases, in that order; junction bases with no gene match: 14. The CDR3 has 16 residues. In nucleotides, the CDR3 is TGTGCCAGCAGAAAAACAGGGGGCGCCGGACGGGCACCCCTCCACTTT. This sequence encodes CASRKTGGAGRAPLHF.

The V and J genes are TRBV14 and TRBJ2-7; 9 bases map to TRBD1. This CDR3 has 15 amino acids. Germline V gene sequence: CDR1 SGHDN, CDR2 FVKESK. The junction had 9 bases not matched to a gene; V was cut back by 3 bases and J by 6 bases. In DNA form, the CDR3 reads TGTGCCAGCAGCCAGGATTTCCGACAGGGGGGCGAGCAGTACTTC. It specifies CASSQDFRQGGEQYF.

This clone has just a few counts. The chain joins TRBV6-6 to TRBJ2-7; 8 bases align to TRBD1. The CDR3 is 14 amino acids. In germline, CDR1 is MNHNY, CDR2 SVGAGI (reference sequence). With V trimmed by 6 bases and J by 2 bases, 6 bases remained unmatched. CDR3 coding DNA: TGTGCCAGCAGATCGGGACAGGTAGCCTACGAGCAGTACTTC. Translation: CASRSGQVAYEQYF.

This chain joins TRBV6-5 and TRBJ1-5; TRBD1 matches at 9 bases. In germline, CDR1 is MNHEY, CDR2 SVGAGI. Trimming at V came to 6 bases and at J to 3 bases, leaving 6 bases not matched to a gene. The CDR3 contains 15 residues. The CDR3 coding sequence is TGTGCCAGCAGCCCGGGACAGGGAAACAATCAGCCCCAGCATTTT. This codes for CASSPGQGNNQPQHF.

CDR3 DNA sequence: TGTGCCAGCTCCCGAGGGAGGGGGGGTACTCAAGAGACCCAGTACTTC. Residues: CASSRGRGGTQETQYF. This sequence joins TRBV11-2 and TRBJ2-5, with D maybe TRBD2 (7 bases). CDR1 is SGHAT, CDR2 FQNNGV, per germline. The V end lost 8 bases, the J end lost 2 bases, and 21 bases lay between the germline ends. The CDR3 totals 16 residues.

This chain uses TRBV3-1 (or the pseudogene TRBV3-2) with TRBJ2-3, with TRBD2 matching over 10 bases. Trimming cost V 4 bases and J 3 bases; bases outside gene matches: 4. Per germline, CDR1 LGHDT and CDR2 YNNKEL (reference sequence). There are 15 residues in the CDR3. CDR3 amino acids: CASSPSGGRTDTQYF. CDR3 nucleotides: TGTGCCAGCAGCCCTAGCGGGGGAAGAACAGATACGCAGTATTTT.

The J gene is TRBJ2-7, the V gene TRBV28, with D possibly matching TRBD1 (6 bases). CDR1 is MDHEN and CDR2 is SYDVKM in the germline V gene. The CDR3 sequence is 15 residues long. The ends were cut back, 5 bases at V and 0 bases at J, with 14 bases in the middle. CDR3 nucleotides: TGTGCCAGCAGTCCCAATGACAGGAGCTCCTACGAGCAGTACTTC. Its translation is CASSPNDRSSYEQYF.

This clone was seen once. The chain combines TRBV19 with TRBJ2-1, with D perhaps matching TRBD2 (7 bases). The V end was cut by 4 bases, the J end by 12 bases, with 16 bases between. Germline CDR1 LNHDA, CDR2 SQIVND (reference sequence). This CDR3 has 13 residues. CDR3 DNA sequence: TGTGCCAGTAGTACCCGACTAGGGGGGGGGCAGTTCTTC. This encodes CASSTRLGGGQFF. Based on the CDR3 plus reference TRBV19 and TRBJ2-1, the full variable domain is DGGITQSPKYLFRKEGQNVTLSCEQNLNHDAMYWYRQDPGQGLRLIYYSQIVNDFQKGDIAEGYSVSREKKESFPLTVTSAQKNPTAFYLCASSTRLGGGQFFGPGTRLTVL.